This T cell receptor beta chain was recorded in a study of long-term antiretroviral therapy in people with HIV. Trimming removed 4 bases at V and 1 base at J, with 1 base between. The CDR3 length is 11 residues. The germline V gene has CDR1 DFQATT and CDR2 SNEGSKA (reference sequence). The authors ran the immunoSEQ assay, v3.0, at survey level. Profiled with immunoSEQ multiplex PCR; TCRdb holds only in-frame clones, not every one. The sample records fewer than 40,000 clones, roughly 97% being singletons. The sequences come from unsorted PBMCs, collected 6.9 years after starting antiretroviral therapy. The chain recombines TRBV20-1 with TRBJ1-4; D is uncertain. The TCR was taken from a young man with HIV. Here the CDR3 DNA reads TGCAGTGCTATAACTAATGAAAAACTGTTTTTT. It specifies CSAITNEKLFF.